The clone carrying this TCR beta chain was recorded once. CDR3 length equals 13 residues. V shed 6 bases, J shed 15 bases, and the junction held 12 bases outside the gene matches. Germline lookup yields CDR1 MDHEN and CDR2 SYDVKM. The sample is drawn from a study of T cell changes during pregnancy in multiple sclerosis. Data came from immunoSEQ multiplex PCR; TCRdb stores just in-frame clones and leaves some out. The sample consists of 78,000 or so clones, 92% of them appearing once. The TCR was taken from a female donor with multiple sclerosis, enrolled in a pregnancy study. The material was peripheral blood, obtained before pregnancy. The rearrangement uses TRBV28 and TRBJ2-1; 9 bases align to TRBD2. The CDR3 sequence is CASRIAGVPLPFF. CDR3 nucleotides: TGTGCCAGCAGAATAGCGGGAGTCCCGCTTCCGTTCTTC.